The rows below give T cell receptor beta chains drawn from one sample of a study of T-cell memory formation after mild COVID-19. TCRdb analysed the 5' RACE reads with MiXCR anew, one entry per CDR3 protein. Of about 610,000 distinct CDR3 sequences listed, approximately 15% are singletons. Sequences were obtained from PBMCs or a T cell subset sorted from them (not recorded which). These receptor sequences come from an adult woman who had mild COVID-19 (a few samples of this study predate the infection). Cell type and time point are not known. The CDR3 runs from the conserved cysteine through the conserved F or W. The D gene is left open where the match is weak. Size tells how often a clone was seen (once, few, many) or the class of an expanded clone, and some rows leave it out.

j_call d_call clone_size v_call cdr3_nt cdr3_aa
TRBJ2-7 TRBD2 few TRBV6-2/TRBV6-3 TGTGCCAGCAGCATCCTAGCGGACGCCTACGAGCAGTACTTC CASSILADAYEQYF
TRBJ2-1 - - TRBV7-2 TGTGCCAGCAGATCTAGCGTGGACAATGAGCAGTTCTTC CASRSSVDNEQFF
TRBJ1-1 TRBD1 few TRBV27 TGTGCCAGCAGTTTACGGCTCTGGTTTGGGGACAGTGCCCAAAAGGGCACTGAAGCTTTCTTT CASSLRLWFGDSAQKGTEAFF
TRBJ1-5 - once TRBV20-1 TGCAGTGCTACAAGACAGGCCTATAGCAATCAGCCCCAGCATTTT CSATRQAYSNQPQHF
TRBJ2-1 - - TRBV12-3/TRBV12-4 TGTGCCAGCACCCCTTCGGAGCAACTAATAGGTAATGAGCAGTTCTTC CASTPSEQLIGNEQFF
TRBJ2-3 TRBD1 - TRBV20-1 TGCAGTGCTAGAGTGGGGACAGCAAGCACAGATACGCAGTATTTT CSARVGTASTDTQYF
TRBJ1-2 TRBD1 few TRBV5-5 TGTGCCAGCAGCATTGACAGGGTGTCCGACTATGGCTACACCTTC CASSIDRVSDYGYTF
TRBJ1-1 TRBD1 few TRBV5-5 TGTGCCAGCAGCCCGGGACAGGGGAGCCTGAAGGTTTCTGAAGCTTTCTTT CASSPGQGSLKVSEAFF
TRBJ2-1 TRBD1 - TRBV7-2 TGTGCCAGCAGCAGGGACAGGGTGTTGTTCTTC CASSRDRVLFF
TRBJ2-7 TRBD1 - TRBV3-1 TGTGCCAGCAGCCGCCGACAGGGCAACGAGCAGTACTTC CASSRRQGNEQYF
TRBJ2-1 - - TRBV27 TGTGCCAGCAGTCTACGACAGGCCTCCTACAATGAGCAGTTCTTC CASSLRQASYNEQFF
TRBJ2-3 TRBD2 - TRBV29-1 TGCAGCGTACCGGGGGGGGGCAGTGCCCTGACGCAGTATTTT CSVPGGGSALTQYF
TRBJ2-2 - many TRBV12-3/TRBV12-4 TGTGCCAGCAGTTCTAACCGGGCCGCCGACGGGGAGCTGTTTTTT CASSSNRAADGELFF
TRBJ2-5 - - TRBV20-1 TGCAGTGCTAGAGACCTACAATCCGCGAAGGCTGCCGCAGAGACCCAGTACTTC CSARDLQSAKAAAETQYF
TRBJ2-2 - few TRBV7-9 TGTGCCAGCAGCTCAGACACCTACCGCGGGGAGCTGTTTTTT CASSSDTYRGELFF
TRBJ1-1 - - TRBV7-2 TGTGCCAGCAGCCCAGACAGCGACTACATGAACACTGAAGCTTTCTTT CASSPDSDYMNTEAFF
TRBJ2-7 - few TRBV6-6 TGTGCCAGCAGTTGGACAACTGACTACGAGCAGTACTTC CASSWTTDYEQYF
TRBJ1-1 - - TRBV6-2/TRBV6-3 TGTGCCAGCAGTTACGGGCACGAAGCTTTCTTT CASSYGHEAFF
TRBJ2-2 TRBD1 few TRBV7-3 TGTGCCAGCAGCCCTTCTAGACAGGGGACCGGGGAGCTGTTTTTT CASSPSRQGTGELFF
TRBJ2-7 - - TRBV12-3/TRBV12-4 TGTGCCAGCAGTTATTCCGGGCGCCGGGGCTACGAGCAGTACTTC CASSYSGRRGYEQYF
TRBJ1-5 - - TRBV5-8 TGTGCCAGCAGCTTGGGGGTCAGGGGTGGGCAGCCCCAGCATTTT CASSLGVRGGQPQHF
TRBJ2-7 - - TRBV4-1 TGCGCCAGCAGCCAAGAACATCTCTACGAGCAGTACTTC CASSQEHLYEQYF
TRBJ2-7 - few TRBV6-2/TRBV6-3 TGTGCCAGCAGTTATGCCGGGAACTACGAGCAGTACTTC CASSYAGNYEQYF
TRBJ2-7 TRBD2 - TRBV20-1 TGCAGTGCTGGGACTAGCGGGAGTCCCCTCGACGAGCAGTACTTC CSAGTSGSPLDEQYF
TRBJ2-5 - few TRBV5-4 TGTGCCAGCAGCCTGGAGGGGGGTTCGTGGGAGACCCAGTACTTC CASSLEGGSWETQYF
TRBJ1-2 TRBD1 - TRBV18 TGTGCCAGCTCACCGGGACAGGATTTTGGCTACACCTTC CASSPGQDFGYTF
TRBJ2-1 - - TRBV5-6 TGTGCCAGCAGCTTGGGTTCCTTAGATGAGCAGTTCTTC CASSLGSLDEQFF
TRBJ1-4 - - TRBV7-9 TGTGCCAGCAGCTTAGCCCCGGGTAGTGAAAAACTGTTTTTT CASSLAPGSEKLFF
TRBJ2-5 - - TRBV15 TGTGCCACCAGCAGAGAGGAGACCCAGTACTTC CATSREETQYF
TRBJ1-2 - few TRBV2 TGTGCCAGCAGTGAAAGGAAGGCAGGACGGGGGGGTGGCTACACCTTC CASSERKAGRGGGYTF
TRBJ2-5 - - TRBV4-1 TGCGCCAGCAGCCAAGTTACCGGGACCCAGTACTTC CASSQVTGTQYF
TRBJ2-1 - - TRBV20-1 TGCAGTGCTCGACGGAGGGGGTATTCCTACAATGAGCAGTTCTTC CSARRRGYSYNEQFF
TRBJ2-2 TRBD1 few TRBV7-6 TGTGCCAGCAGCTTAGCGGGACAGGGGGTCGCCGGGGAGCTGTTTTTT CASSLAGQGVAGELFF
TRBJ2-2 - few TRBV7-6 TGTGCCAGCAGCTTAGGGACAGCCTCAAACACCGGGGAGCTGTTTTTT CASSLGTASNTGELFF
TRBJ1-6 - - TRBV2 TGTGCCAGCAGAGAGGGGCCCCGGGAACCCCTCCACTTT CASREGPREPLHF
TRBJ2-1 TRBD2 many TRBV18 TGTGCCAGCTCTGGCGGGGGTGAGCAGTTCTTC CASSGGGEQFF
TRBJ1-1 - - TRBV6-2/TRBV6-3 TGTGCCAGCAGTTATCTGGCCAGTGAAGCTTTCTTT CASSYLASEAFF
TRBJ2-2 TRBD2 few TRBV10-3 TGTGCCATCAGTGAGTCAACTAGCGGGAGTCGCACCGGGGAGCTGTTTTTT CAISESTSGSRTGELFF
TRBJ2-3 - few TRBV29-1 TGCAGCGCATTCTCTAGCACAGATACGCAGTATTTT CSAFSSTDTQYF
TRBJ1-1 TRBD1 few TRBV3-1 TGTGCCAGCAGCCAGGTTCACCGGGACAGAATAATGAACACTGAAGCTTTCTTT CASSQVHRDRIMNTEAFF
TRBJ2-3 TRBD2 - TRBV5-4 TGTGCCAGCAGCTTCATGAGACTAGCGGAGGCAGATACGCAGTATTTT CASSFMRLAEADTQYF
TRBJ1-1 - - TRBV6-5 TGTGCCAGCAGGCCCATACAGAGGAACACTGAAGCTTTCTTT CASRPIQRNTEAFF
TRBJ2-7 - few TRBV6-6 TGTGCCAGCAGTTCCCTTTCCTCCTACGAGCAGTACTTC CASSSLSSYEQYF
TRBJ1-5 - - TRBV9 TGTGCCAGCAGCGTACGGGGGGACGGGCTTCAGCCCCAGCATTTT CASSVRGDGLQPQHF
TRBJ2-5 TRBD2 - TRBV7-2 TGTGCCACCGGGGGGGGCCGGGGAGAGACCCAGTACTTC CATGGGRGETQYF
TRBJ1-2 TRBD1 few TRBV12-3/TRBV12-4 TGTGCCAGCAGTATGGACAGGGGGACTAACTATGGCTACACCTTC CASSMDRGTNYGYTF
TRBJ2-5 TRBD1 few TRBV7-8 TGTGCCAGCACCAAACCCCAGGGGGTGGAGACCCAGTACTTC CASTKPQGVETQYF
TRBJ1-2 - many TRBV6-2/TRBV6-3 TGTGCCAGCAGTTACGGGGGCAGGGTCGGTGGCTACACCTTC CASSYGGRVGGYTF
TRBJ2-7 TRBD1 many TRBV4-3 TGCGCCAGCAGCCAAGACAGGACAGGGAATATGGGCGAGCAGTACTTC CASSQDRTGNMGEQYF
TRBJ2-5 - - TRBV20-1 TGCAGTGCCGCACAGGGCACAGAGACCCAGTACTTC CSAAQGTETQYF